This T cell receptor beta chain is from a study of neurological immune-mediated disorders. General study points: The absence of any CDR3 amino acid sequence shared by expanded clones across subjects suggests that repertoires were private in all groups. The greatest degree of TCR clonal expansion was observed in HTLV-1-associated myelopathy, with the lowest in multiple sclerosis, below that of healthy controls.

The authors produced cDNA by 5'RACE using 10-nucleotide random UMIs. TCRdb analysed the 5' RACE reads with MiXCR anew, one entry per CDR3 protein. The sample contains 70,000 to 95,000 distinct CDR3 sequences, about 13% of which appear only once. Germline trimming cut 3 bases from V and 4 bases from J; bases unmatched to any gene: 4. CDR1 SGHTA and CDR2 FQGNSA come from the germline V gene. The CDR3 totals 15 residues. Specified time point: longitudinal time-point 2. This clonotype was detected ten times or more. Its specificity is unknown. The clonotype comes from a female donor with HTLV-1-associated myelopathy (HAM/TSP). V gene TRBV7-2 combines with J gene TRBJ2-5; TRBD2 matches at 11 bases. Sequenced input: PBMCs. The CDR3 DNA reads TGTGCCAGCAGCTTTAGCGGGGGGGAAAGAGAGACCCAGTACTTC. This codes for CASSFSGGERETQYF.